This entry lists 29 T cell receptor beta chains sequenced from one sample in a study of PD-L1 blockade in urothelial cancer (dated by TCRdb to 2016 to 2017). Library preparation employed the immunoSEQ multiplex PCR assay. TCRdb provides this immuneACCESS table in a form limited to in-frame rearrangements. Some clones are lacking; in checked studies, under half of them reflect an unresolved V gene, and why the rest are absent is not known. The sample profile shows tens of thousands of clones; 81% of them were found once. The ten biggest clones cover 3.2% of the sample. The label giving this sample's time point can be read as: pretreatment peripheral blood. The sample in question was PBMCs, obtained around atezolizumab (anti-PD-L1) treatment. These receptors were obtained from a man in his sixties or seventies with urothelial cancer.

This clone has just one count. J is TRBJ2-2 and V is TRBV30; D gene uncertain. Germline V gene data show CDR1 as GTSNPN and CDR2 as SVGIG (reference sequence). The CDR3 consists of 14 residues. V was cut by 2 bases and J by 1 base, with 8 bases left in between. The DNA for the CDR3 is TGTGCCTGGAGTCCCTTACTGAACACCGGGGAGCTGTTTTTT. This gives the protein CAWSPLLNTGELFF.

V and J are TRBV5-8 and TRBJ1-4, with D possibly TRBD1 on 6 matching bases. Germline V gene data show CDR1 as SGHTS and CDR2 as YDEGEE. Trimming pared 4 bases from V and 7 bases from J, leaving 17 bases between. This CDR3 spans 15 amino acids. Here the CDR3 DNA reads TGTGCCAGCAGCCCCGCACGGGGGGGCAGTGAAAAACTGTTTTTT. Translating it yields CASSPARGGSEKLFF.

CDR3 protein: CASSLVGGRVGELFF. The DNA of the CDR3 is TGTGCCAGCAGCTTGGTTGGCGGGAGGGTCGGGGAGCTGTTTTTT. The V and J genes are TRBV5-4 and TRBJ2-2, with 9 bases fitting TRBD2. Trimming removed 0 bases from V and 7 bases from J; junction bases left unmatched: 4. This CDR3 contains 15 residues. The germline V gene has CDR1 SGHNT and CDR2 YYREEE (reference sequence).

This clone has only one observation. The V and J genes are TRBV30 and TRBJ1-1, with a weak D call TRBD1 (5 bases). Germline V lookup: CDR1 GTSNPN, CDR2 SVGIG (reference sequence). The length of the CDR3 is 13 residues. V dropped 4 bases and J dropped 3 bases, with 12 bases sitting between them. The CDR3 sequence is CAWNPGGDTEAFF. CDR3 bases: TGTGCCTGGAACCCTGGGGGGGACACTGAAGCTTTCTTT.

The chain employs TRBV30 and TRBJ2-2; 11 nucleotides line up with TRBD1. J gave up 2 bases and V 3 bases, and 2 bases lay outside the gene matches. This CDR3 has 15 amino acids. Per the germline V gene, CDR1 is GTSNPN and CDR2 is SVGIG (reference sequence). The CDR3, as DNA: TGTGCCTGGAGCGGACAGGGGGCTAACACCGGGGAGCTGTTTTTT. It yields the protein CAWSGQGANTGELFF.

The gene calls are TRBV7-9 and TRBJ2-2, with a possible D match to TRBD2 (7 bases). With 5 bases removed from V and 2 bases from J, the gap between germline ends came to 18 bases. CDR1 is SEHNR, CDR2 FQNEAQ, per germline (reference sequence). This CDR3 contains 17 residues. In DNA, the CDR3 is TGTGCCAGCAGCCCCGAGCCGGGGGGCCCTAACACCGGGGAGCTGTTTTTT. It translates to CASSPEPGGPNTGELFF.

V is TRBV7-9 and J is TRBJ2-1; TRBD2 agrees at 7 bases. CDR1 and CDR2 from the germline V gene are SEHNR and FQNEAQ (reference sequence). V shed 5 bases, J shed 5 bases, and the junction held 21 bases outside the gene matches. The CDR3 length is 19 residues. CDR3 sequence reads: CASSPALWVGTSVDNEQFF. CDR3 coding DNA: TGTGCCAGCAGCCCGGCGTTGTGGGTAGGTACTAGCGTTGACAATGAGCAGTTCTTC.

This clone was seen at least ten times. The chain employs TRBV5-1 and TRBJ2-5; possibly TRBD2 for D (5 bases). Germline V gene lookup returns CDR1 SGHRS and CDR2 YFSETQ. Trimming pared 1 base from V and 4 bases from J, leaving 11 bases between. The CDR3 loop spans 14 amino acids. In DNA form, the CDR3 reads TGCGCCAGCAGCTTGCGGGGTGGGTTAGAGACCCAGTACTTC. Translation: CASSLRGGLETQYF.

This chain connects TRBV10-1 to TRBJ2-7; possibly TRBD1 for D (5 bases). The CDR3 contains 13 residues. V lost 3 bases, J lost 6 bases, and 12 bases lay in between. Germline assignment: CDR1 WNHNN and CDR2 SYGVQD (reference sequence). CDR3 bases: TGCGCCAGCAGTGACCTGGACACCGCCGAGCAGTACTTC. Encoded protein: CASSDLDTAEQYF.

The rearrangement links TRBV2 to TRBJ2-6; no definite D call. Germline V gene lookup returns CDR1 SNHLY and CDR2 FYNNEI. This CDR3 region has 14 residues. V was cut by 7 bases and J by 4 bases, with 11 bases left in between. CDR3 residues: CASTRDTGANVLTF. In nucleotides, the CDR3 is TGTGCCAGCACCCGAGATACCGGGGCCAACGTCCTGACTTTC.

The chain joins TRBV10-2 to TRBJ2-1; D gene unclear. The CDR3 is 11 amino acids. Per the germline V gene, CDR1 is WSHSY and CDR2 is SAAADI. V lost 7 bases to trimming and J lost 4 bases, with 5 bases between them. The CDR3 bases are TGCGCCAGCATTAGTTACAATGAGCAGTTCTTC. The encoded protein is CASISYNEQFF.

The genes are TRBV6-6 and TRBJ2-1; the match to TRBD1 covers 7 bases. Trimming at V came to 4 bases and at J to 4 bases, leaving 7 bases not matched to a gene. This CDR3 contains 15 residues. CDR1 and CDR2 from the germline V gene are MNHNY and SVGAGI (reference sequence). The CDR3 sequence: CASSSTRQGYNEQFF. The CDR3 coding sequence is TGTGCCAGCAGTTCCACTAGACAGGGATACAATGAGCAGTTCTTC.

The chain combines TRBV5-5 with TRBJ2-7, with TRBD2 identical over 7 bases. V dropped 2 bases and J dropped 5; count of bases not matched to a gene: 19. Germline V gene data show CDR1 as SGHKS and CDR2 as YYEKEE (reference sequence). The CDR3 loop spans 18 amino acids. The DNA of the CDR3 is TGTGCCAGCAGCTTCGTTTCTGGCGGGAGATTGTCCATCCACGAGCAGTACTTC. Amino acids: CASSFVSGGRLSIHEQYF.

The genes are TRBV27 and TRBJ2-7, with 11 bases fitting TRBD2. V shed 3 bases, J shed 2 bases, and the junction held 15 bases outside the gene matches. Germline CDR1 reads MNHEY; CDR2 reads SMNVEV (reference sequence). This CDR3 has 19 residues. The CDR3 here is CASSFSRGALTSGAYEQYF. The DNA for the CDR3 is TGTGCCAGCAGTTTTTCCAGGGGGGCCTTGACTAGCGGGGCCTACGAGCAGTACTTC.

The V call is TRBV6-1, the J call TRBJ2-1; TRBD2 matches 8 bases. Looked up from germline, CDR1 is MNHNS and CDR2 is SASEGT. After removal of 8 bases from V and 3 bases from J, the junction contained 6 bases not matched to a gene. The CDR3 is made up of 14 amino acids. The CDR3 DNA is TGTGCCAGCGGGTTAGCGGGACTCTACAATGAGCAGTTCTTC. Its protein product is CASGLAGLYNEQFF.

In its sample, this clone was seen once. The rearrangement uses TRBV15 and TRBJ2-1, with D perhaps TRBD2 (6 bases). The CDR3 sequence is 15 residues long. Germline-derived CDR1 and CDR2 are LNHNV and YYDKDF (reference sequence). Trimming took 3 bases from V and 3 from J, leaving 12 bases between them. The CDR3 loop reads CATSRVTRVYNEQFF. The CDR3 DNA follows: TGTGCCACCAGCAGGGTGACTAGAGTCTACAATGAGCAGTTCTTC.

Here the CDR3 reads CASSTRGWGQGNEQFF. The CDR3 DNA is TGTGCCAGCAGCACGAGGGGGTGGGGCCAGGGGAATGAGCAGTTCTTC. The chain recombines TRBV7-2 with TRBJ2-1, with D maybe TRBD1 (6 bases). Germline V gene sequence: CDR1 SGHTA, CDR2 FQGNSA. Between the trimmed V and J ends, which lost 5 bases and 7 bases, there was a span of 21 bases. CDR3 length: 16 residues.

The CDR3 sequence: CASSTGTSGRYNEQFF. The CDR3 DNA follows: TGTGCCAGCAGCACCGGGACTAGCGGGAGGTACAATGAGCAGTTCTTC. The chain has TRBV5-4 and TRBJ2-1; 15 bases are shared with TRBD2. The germline V gene has CDR1 SGHNT and CDR2 YYREEE (reference sequence). The CDR3 contains 16 residues. With 4 bases clipped from V and 4 bases from J, the junction kept 3 bases outside the gene matches. Full variable domain (outside the CDR3, taken from reference TRBV5-4 and TRBJ2-1): ETGVTQSPTHLIKTRGQQVTLRCSSQSGHNTVSWYQQALGQGPQFIFQYYREEENGRGNFPPRFSGLQFPNYSSELNVNALELDDSALYLCASSTGTSGRYNEQFFGPGTRLTVL.

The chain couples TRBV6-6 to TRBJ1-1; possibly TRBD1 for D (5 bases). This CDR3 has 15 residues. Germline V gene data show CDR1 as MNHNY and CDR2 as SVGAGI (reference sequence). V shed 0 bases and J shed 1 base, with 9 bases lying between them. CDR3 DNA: TGTGCCAGCAGTTACTCGGGACTTACGAACACTGAAGCTTTCTTT. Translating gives CASSYSGLTNTEAFF.

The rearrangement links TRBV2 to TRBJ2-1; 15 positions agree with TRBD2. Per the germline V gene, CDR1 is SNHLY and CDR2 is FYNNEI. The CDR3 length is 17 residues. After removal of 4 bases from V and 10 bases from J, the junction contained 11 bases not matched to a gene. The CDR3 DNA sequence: TGTGCCAGCAGTGGTCTCGGACTAGCGGGAGGGCCGGGGGAGCAGTTCTTC. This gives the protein CASSGLGLAGGPGEQFF.

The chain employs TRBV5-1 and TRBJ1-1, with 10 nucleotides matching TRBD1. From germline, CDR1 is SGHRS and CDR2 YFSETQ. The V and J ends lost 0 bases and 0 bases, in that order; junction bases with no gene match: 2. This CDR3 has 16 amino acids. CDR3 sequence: CASSLDGQGVNTEAFF. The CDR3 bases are TGCGCCAGCAGCTTGGATGGACAGGGGGTGAACACTGAAGCTTTCTTT.

CDR3 coding DNA: TGCGCCAGCAGCCCAAGAACGGGAGCAAACAATGAGCAGTTCTTC. It encodes CASSPRTGANNEQFF. V gene TRBV5-1 combines with J gene TRBJ2-1, with TRBD2 as a possible D gene (6 bases). Trimming removed 4 bases at V and 5 bases at J, with 16 bases between. The CDR3 consists of 15 residues. Germline loops: CDR1 SGHRS, CDR2 YFSETQ.

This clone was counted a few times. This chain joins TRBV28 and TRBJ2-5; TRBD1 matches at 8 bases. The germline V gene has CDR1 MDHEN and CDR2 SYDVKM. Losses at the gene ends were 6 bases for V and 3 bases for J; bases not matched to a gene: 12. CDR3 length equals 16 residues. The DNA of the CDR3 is TGTGCCAGCAGCCCCATTAGGGCAGGGGGCGAAGAGACCCAGTACTTC. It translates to CASSPIRAGGEETQYF.

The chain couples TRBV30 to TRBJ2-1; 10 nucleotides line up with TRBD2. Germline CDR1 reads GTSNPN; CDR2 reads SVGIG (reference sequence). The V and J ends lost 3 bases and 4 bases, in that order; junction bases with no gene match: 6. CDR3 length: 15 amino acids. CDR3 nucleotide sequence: TGTGCCTGGAGGGCCAAACTAGCGGGATACAATGAGCAGTTCTTC. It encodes CAWRAKLAGYNEQFF.

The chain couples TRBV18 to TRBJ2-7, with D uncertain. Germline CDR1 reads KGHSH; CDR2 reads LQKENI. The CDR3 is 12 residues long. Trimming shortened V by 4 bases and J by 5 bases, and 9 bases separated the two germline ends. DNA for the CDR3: TGTGCCAGCTCACTCCTGGCGGACGAGCAGTACTTC. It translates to CASSLLADEQYF.

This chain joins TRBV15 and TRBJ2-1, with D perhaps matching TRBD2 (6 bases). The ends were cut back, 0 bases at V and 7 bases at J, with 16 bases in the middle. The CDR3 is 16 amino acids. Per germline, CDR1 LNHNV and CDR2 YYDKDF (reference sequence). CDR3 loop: CATSRDRASAGNEQFF. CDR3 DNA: TGTGCCACCAGCAGAGATAGGGCTTCGGCGGGGAATGAGCAGTTCTTC.

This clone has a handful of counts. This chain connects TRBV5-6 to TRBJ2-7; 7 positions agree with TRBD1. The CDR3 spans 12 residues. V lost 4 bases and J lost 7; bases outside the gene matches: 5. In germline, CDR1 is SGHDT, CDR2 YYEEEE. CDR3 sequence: CASSAGGIEQYF. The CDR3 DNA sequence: TGTGCCAGCAGCGCAGGGGGAATTGAGCAGTACTTC.

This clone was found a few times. The CDR3 coding sequence is TGTGCCAGCAGCGTAGATAGCTACGGCACAGATACGCAGTATTTT. It is translated as CASSVDSYGTDTQYF. J is TRBJ2-3 and V is TRBV9, with unresolved D. Looked up from germline, CDR1 is SGDLS and CDR2 is YYNGEE. Trimming removed 0 bases at V and 1 base at J, with 9 bases between. CDR3 length: 15 amino acids.

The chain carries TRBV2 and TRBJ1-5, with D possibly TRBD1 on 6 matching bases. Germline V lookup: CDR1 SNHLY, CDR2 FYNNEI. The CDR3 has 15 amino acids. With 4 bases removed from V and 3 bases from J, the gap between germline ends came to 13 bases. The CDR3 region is CASSGGGGVNQPQHF. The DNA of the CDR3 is TGTGCCAGCAGTGGAGGGGGGGGAGTCAATCAGCCCCAGCATTTT. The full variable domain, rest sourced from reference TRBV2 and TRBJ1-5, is EPEVTQTPSHQVTQMGQEVILRCVPISNHLYFYWYRQILGQKVEFLVSFYNNEISEKSEIFDDQFSVERPDGSNFTLKIRSTKLEDSAMYFCASSGGGGVNQPQHFGDGTRLSIL.